Listed here is a single T cell receptor beta chain. The method was immunoSEQ multiplex PCR; TCRdb's version includes in-frame clones alone and lacks a portion of them. The data show about 300,000 clones, around nine tenths seen once. The sample belongs to a study of blood T cell repertoires in COVID-19. This clonotype was obtained from a woman aged 18 to 35 who had recovered from COVID-19. Material: PBMCs or T cells enriched from blood (not recorded which).

CDR3 amino acids: CASSLAGRIQETQYF. The DNA for the CDR3 is TGTGCCAGCAGTCTAGCGGGACGTATCCAAGAGACCCAGTACTTC. The V call is TRBV6-5, the J call TRBJ2-5, with 9 bases identical to TRBD2. The CDR3 has 15 residues. Germline V CDR1 and CDR2: MNHEY, SVGAGI. Trimming removed 5 bases from V and 1 base from J; junction bases left unmatched: 5.